This T cell receptor (beta chain) was sequenced during a study of blood T cell repertoires in COVID-19. Background on the study: The study drew acute and convalescent COVID-19 samples from the United States, Italy and Spain. Nucleic acid was either cDNA or gDNA, and it came from T cells, B-cell-depleted T cells, or PBMCs.

To note about this clone: At one boundary the junction diverges from the germline segment, which might be a read error.

This CDR3 is 11 amino acids long. Authors' methods: Quantification of nucleated cells was approximated via reference gene primer amplification. Only in-frame clones appear in the TCRdb table, and some are missing; sequencing was by immunoSEQ multiplex PCR. That table is the source of V, J and clone size, and D and trimming were worked out from the DNA. The profile shows 130,000 or so clones, roughly four fifths of them singletons. The sample was peripheral blood. The rearrangement uses TRBV12-3 or TRBV12-4 and TRBJ1-3, with D possibly matching TRBD1 (5 bases). This TCR derives from a woman aged 55 to 70 with acute or convalescent COVID-19. This chain's CDR3 is CASSFKGHKDF. CDR3 DNA sequence: TGTGCCAGCAGTTTTAAGGGGCATAAGGATTTT.